The 32 T cell receptor beta chains presented below share a single source sample, sequenced in a study of shared clonotypes between healthy human individuals. Sequencing was performed with immunoSEQ multiplex PCR; in TCRdb, only in-frame clones are kept and a portion is missing. The sample shows 1.4 million to 1.5 million clones, 96% of them seen only once. Sequencing was performed on naive CD4+ T cells sorted from blood. Subset meaning: CD45RA+ positively selected. The receptors stem from a man aged 25 to 40 in good health.

The CDR3 nucleotides read TGTGCCACCAGCAGAGTCGGGGGGTTTACTGAAGCTTTCTTT. Translation gives CATSRVGGFTEAFF. The rearrangement links TRBV15 to TRBJ1-1; D is possibly TRBD1 (5 bases). Germline assignment: CDR1 LNHNV and CDR2 YYDKDF (reference sequence). Trimming pared 1 base from V and 5 bases from J, leaving 11 bases between. The CDR3 covers 14 residues.

J is TRBJ2-3 and V is TRBV7-9; 15 bases line up with TRBD2. The CDR3 runs to 16 residues. Trimming took 4 bases from V and 7 from J; bases not matched to a gene: 6. Germline CDR1 reads SEHNR; CDR2 reads FQNEAQ (reference sequence). The CDR3 sequence: CASSSRTSGRDHTQYF. In nucleotides, the CDR3 is TGTGCCAGCAGCTCGCGGACTAGCGGGAGGGATCATACGCAGTATTTT.

Note on this clone: The identical CDR3 is also encoded by other nucleotide sequences in the sample. The chain employs TRBV18 and TRBJ2-5; D might be TRBD1 (6 bases). The length of the CDR3 is 14 residues. Germline values: CDR1 KGHSH, CDR2 LQKENI. Trimming took off 3 bases at V and 2 bases at J, with 10 bases between the two ends. The CDR3 protein is CASSPRTDQETQYF. The DNA for the CDR3 is TGTGCCAGCTCACCCCGGACAGATCAAGAGACCCAGTACTTC.

The gene calls are TRBV9 and TRBJ2-7; 10 bases agree with TRBD1. The CDR3 contains 15 residues. V was pared by 4 bases and J by 4 bases, with 8 bases of the junction left unmatched. CDR1 is SGDLS and CDR2 is YYNGEE in the germline V gene. CDR3 nucleotide sequence: TGTGCCAGCAGCTTCGGGACAGGGGAAGGGTACGAGCAGTACTTC. As protein: CASSFGTGEGYEQYF.

This chain uses TRBV5-6 with TRBJ1-2; D may be TRBD1 (5 bases). CDR3 length equals 13 residues. The germline V gene has CDR1 SGHDT and CDR2 YYEEEE. Deletions cut 5 bases from V and 5 bases from J, with 13 bases between. The chain's CDR3 is CASRGPGTYGYTF. CDR3 DNA sequence: TGTGCCAGCAGAGGCCCCGGGACTTATGGCTACACCTTC.

The J gene is TRBJ2-3, the V gene TRBV5-4, with D perhaps matching TRBD1 (6 bases). This CDR3 has 15 residues. Trimming stripped 4 bases from V and 1 base from J, with 13 bases between. Germline V gene sequence: CDR1 SGHNT, CDR2 YYREEE (reference sequence). As DNA, the CDR3 is TGTGCCAGCAGCATAGGGGGATCTGGCACAGATACGCAGTATTTT. This gives the protein CASSIGGSGTDTQYF.

This sequence joins TRBV5-5 and TRBJ1-5; weak D call: TRBD1 (6 bases). The CDR3 consists of 15 residues. From germline, CDR1 is SGHKS and CDR2 YYEKEE (reference sequence). The V end was cut by 1 base, the J end by 5 bases, with 13 bases between. CDR3 nucleotides: TGTGCCAGCAGCTTGACGGACAGCCGAGATCAGCCCCAGCATTTT. This encodes CASSLTDSRDQPQHF.

V is TRBV2 and J is TRBJ2-3, with D unresolved. V lost 4 bases and J 4 bases, leaving 9 bases between the germline ends. This CDR3 is built from 13 residues. The V gene's germline CDR1 is SNHLY and CDR2 FYNNEI. DNA for the CDR3: TGTGCCAGCAGTGTAACTCCAGCAGATACGCAGTATTTT. Residues: CASSVTPADTQYF. The whole variable domain, remainder taken from reference TRBV2 and TRBJ2-3, is EPEVTQTPSHQVTQMGQEVILRCVPISNHLYFYWYRQILGQKVEFLVSFYNNEISEKSEIFDDQFSVERPDGSNFTLKIRSTKLEDSAMYFCASSVTPADTQYFGPGTRLTVL.

This chain joins TRBV28 and TRBJ2-7; D possibly corresponds to TRBD1 (6 bases). The V and J ends lost 4 bases and 3 bases respectively, with 13 bases between them. CDR1 and CDR2 from the germline V gene are MDHEN and SYDVKM. This CDR3 is built from 14 residues. In DNA, the CDR3 is TGTGCCAGCAGTTCCTACACAGGGATCTACGAGCAGTACTTC. This gives the protein CASSSYTGIYEQYF.

About this clone: The same CDR3 is also encoded by other DNA sequences in this sample. The chain employs TRBV18 and TRBJ2-7; 10 bases fit TRBD1. Germline V gene lookup returns CDR1 KGHSH and CDR2 LQKENI. V shed 3 bases and J 4 bases; nucleotides not matched to a gene: 3. This CDR3 is 14 amino acids long. The CDR3 loop is CASSPGTGVYEQYF. The CDR3 nucleotides read TGTGCCAGCTCACCCGGGACAGGGGTGTACGAGCAGTACTTC.

Here the CDR3 reads CASREGAGYGYTF. In DNA, the CDR3 is TGTGCCAGCAGGGAGGGGGCAGGCTATGGCTACACCTTC. The chain couples TRBV6-1 to TRBJ1-2; TRBD1 aligns across 7 bases. CDR1 is MNHNS, CDR2 SASEGT, per germline. The CDR3 contains 13 residues. V trimming: 6 bases; J trimming: 4 bases; junction bases outside the gene matches: 5.

The chain carries TRBV2 and TRBJ2-1, with 11 bases lining up with TRBD1. The length of the CDR3 is 15 residues. Trimming removed 3 bases from V and 8 bases from J; junction bases left unmatched: 6. Germline V lookup: CDR1 SNHLY, CDR2 FYNNEI. Written as DNA, the CDR3 is TGTGCCAGCAGTGATCGGGACAGGGGGAGGCATGAGCAGTTCTTC. Translating gives CASSDRDRGRHEQFF.

The chain is built from TRBV27 and TRBJ2-7; D is perhaps TRBD2 (5 bases). The CDR3 is made up of 13 amino acids. V lost 4 bases and J 2 bases, leaving 9 bases between the germline ends. Germline V gene data show CDR1 as MNHEY and CDR2 as SMNVEV (reference sequence). The chain's CDR3 is CASSSLGAYEQYF. Written as DNA, the CDR3 is TGTGCCAGCAGTTCCCTGGGAGCCTACGAGCAGTACTTC.

V usage is TRBV5-1 and J usage is TRBJ2-3, with D uncertain. The CDR3 is 13 amino acids. Trimming stripped 4 bases from V and 5 bases from J, with 11 bases between. Germline V lookup: CDR1 SGHRS, CDR2 YFSETQ. CDR3 sequence: CASSPAWGDTQYF. The CDR3 DNA is TGCGCCAGCAGCCCCGCGTGGGGAGATACGCAGTATTTT. The full variable domain, completed using reference TRBV5-1 and TRBJ2-3, is KAGVTQTPRYLIKTRGQQVTLSCSPISGHRSVSWYQQTPGQGLQFLFEYFSETQRNKGNFPGRFSGRQFSNSRSEMNVSTLELGDSALYLCASSPAWGDTQYFGPGTRLTVL.

The rearrangement links TRBV9 to TRBJ1-4; TRBD1 agrees at 9 bases. Unmatched junction bases numbered 18, after V lost 3 bases and J lost 3 bases. CDR1 is SGDLS and CDR2 is YYNGEE in the germline V gene. The CDR3 spans 20 residues. The CDR3 here is CASSARLGTGFTGANEKLFF. DNA of the CDR3: TGTGCCAGCAGCGCGAGGCTCGGGACAGGGTTTACCGGGGCTAATGAAAAACTGTTTTTT.

V usage is TRBV4-3 and J usage is TRBJ2-2; D may match TRBD1 or TRBD2 (5 bases each). The CDR3 is 18 residues long. V was cut by 1 base and J by 2 bases, with 17 bases left in between. Germline CDR1 and CDR2: LGHNA and YSLEER. The CDR3 loop is CASSQADSGRINTGELFF. The CDR3 nucleotides are TGCGCCAGCAGCCAAGCAGACTCGGGGCGAATAAACACCGGGGAGCTGTTTTTT.

The rearrangement uses TRBV19 and TRBJ1-5, with D maybe TRBD1 (5 bases). V was trimmed by 6 bases and J by 2 bases, leaving 17 bases between them. This CDR3 is 16 amino acids long. Germline CDR1 reads LNHDA; CDR2 reads SQIVND (reference sequence). Written as DNA, the CDR3 is TGTGCCAGTAGCCCCGGTAAGGGGTTAGGCAATCAGCCCCAGCATTTT. Its protein is CASSPGKGLGNQPQHF.

The chain carries TRBV5-5 and TRBJ2-4; 7 bases match TRBD1. Germline values: CDR1 SGHKS, CDR2 YYEKEE (reference sequence). V shed 4 bases, J shed 8 bases, and the junction held 9 bases outside the gene matches. This CDR3 has 14 residues. The CDR3 loop reads CASSVGQVKDIQYF. The DNA for the CDR3 is TGTGCCAGCAGCGTTGGACAGGTGAAGGACATTCAGTACTTC. The full variable domain, in which reference TRBV5-5 and TRBJ2-4 provide the parts outside the CDR3, is DAGVTQSPTHLIKTRGQQVTLRCSPISGHKSVSWYQQVLGQGPQFIFQYYEKEERGRGNFPDRFSARQFPNYSSELNVNALLLGDSALYLCASSVGQVKDIQYFGAGTRLSVL.

The CDR3, as DNA: TGTGCCAGCAGCCTCGGGCCGGTGGCAGGTCAGCCCCAGCATTTT. This translates into CASSLGPVAGQPQHF. The chain employs TRBV5-6 and TRBJ1-5; no firm D call. V dropped 4 bases and J dropped 6 bases, with 17 bases sitting between them. Per the germline V gene, CDR1 is SGHDT and CDR2 is YYEEEE. The CDR3 has 15 residues.

The J gene is TRBJ2-7, the V gene TRBV15; possibly TRBD1 for D (5 bases). V lost 0 bases to trimming and J lost 0 bases, with 9 bases between them. This CDR3 region has 15 residues. The germline gives CDR1 LNHNV, CDR2 YYDKDF (reference sequence). CDR3 region: CATSREVGASYEQYF. The DNA for the CDR3 is TGTGCCACCAGCAGAGAAGTTGGGGCCTCCTACGAGCAGTACTTC. Full variable domain (rest looked up from reference TRBV15 and TRBJ2-7): DAMVIQNPRYQVTQFGKPVTLSCSQTLNHNVMYWYQQKSSQAPKLLFHYYDKDFNNEADTPDNFQSRRPNTSFCFLDIRSPGLGDTAMYLCATSREVGASYEQYFGPGTRLTVT.

V usage is TRBV11-3 and J usage is TRBJ2-3; 14 positions match TRBD2. This CDR3 region has 16 residues. The V gene's germline CDR1 is SGHNT and CDR2 YENEEA. The V and J ends lost 3 bases and 4 bases, in that order; junction bases with no gene match: 3. The CDR3 nucleotides are TGTGCCAGCAGCTTGGGACTAGCGGGGGACGCAGATACGCAGTATTTT. Translated, it gives CASSLGLAGDADTQYF.

The chain carries TRBV7-2 and TRBJ1-3, with D perhaps TRBD1 (6 bases). CDR1 and CDR2 from the germline V gene are SGHTA and FQGNSA. This CDR3 contains 16 residues. The V end lost 1 base, the J end lost 5 bases, and 15 bases lay between the germline ends. The chain's CDR3 is CASSLERAQGRNTIYF. CDR3 DNA sequence: TGTGCCAGCAGCTTAGAAAGGGCACAGGGTCGAAACACCATATATTTT.

The CDR3 coding sequence is TGCGCCAGCAGCCCTCTGTGGGGGGGCCGTCAGCCCCAGCATTTT. Translation: CASSPLWGGRQPQHF. The rearrangement uses TRBV4-1 and TRBJ1-5; D possibly corresponds to TRBD1 (6 bases). The CDR3 spans 15 residues. V lost 4 bases and J 6 bases, leaving 16 bases between the germline ends. CDR1 and CDR2 (germline): MGHRA, YSYEKL.

The CDR3 nucleotides read TGTGCCAGCAGCACAGGACCTGTGCCCCAGCATTTT. Translating it yields CASSTGPVPQHF. The chain links TRBV7-2 to TRBJ1-5; possible D gene TRBD1, 5 bases. Deletions cut 5 bases from V and 9 bases from J, with 11 bases between. The germline CDR1 and CDR2 sequences are SGHTA and FQGNSA. This CDR3 has 12 amino acids.

This clone has just one count. V gene TRBV6-5 combines with J gene TRBJ2-7; D is perhaps TRBD1 (6 bases). This CDR3 has 13 residues. Germline V lookup: CDR1 MNHEY, CDR2 SVGAGI. The germline V and J ends were trimmed by 5 bases and 3 bases, with 11 bases remaining between them. The CDR3 here is CASSQGHLYEQYF. Written as DNA, the CDR3 is TGTGCCAGCAGTCAGGGACACCTCTACGAGCAGTACTTC.

As to this clone: One end of the junction does not line up with germline, which may come from a read error. The genes are TRBV7-7 and TRBJ2-7; D is perhaps TRBD1 (5 bases). Germline V gene lookup returns CDR1 SSHAT and CDR2 FNYEAQ (reference sequence). CDR3 length equals 15 residues. In DNA form, the CDR3 reads TGTGCTAGCAGCTTAGGGCAGGGTGGAGCCTACGAGCAGTACTTC. Its protein is CASSLGQGGAYEQYF.

This sequence joins TRBV10-1 and TRBJ2-5; no reliable D call. CDR3 length: 16 amino acids. The V end lost 0 bases, the J end lost 5 bases, and 16 bases lay between the germline ends. The germline gives CDR1 WNHNN, CDR2 SYGVQD (reference sequence). CDR3: CASSESRTQSGETQYF. The CDR3 DNA reads TGCGCCAGCAGTGAGTCCCGTACCCAGTCAGGCGAGACCCAGTACTTC.

The genes are TRBV28 and TRBJ2-7, with a possible D match to TRBD1 (5 bases). The germline gives CDR1 MDHEN, CDR2 SYDVKM. V was cut by 5 bases and J by 0 bases, with 17 bases left in between. The CDR3 length is 16 residues. CDR3 protein: CASSAQFGAHSYEQYF. The CDR3 nucleotides are TGTGCCAGCAGTGCCCAGTTTGGGGCGCACTCCTACGAGCAGTACTTC.

The chain combines TRBV5-1 with TRBJ2-3; D uncertain. The CDR3 covers 12 residues. V was shortened by 2 bases and J by 7 bases, with 8 bases between the two germline ends. The germline V gene has CDR1 SGHRS and CDR2 YFSETQ. CDR3 residues: CASSLDGYTQYF. The DNA of the CDR3 is TGCGCCAGCAGCTTAGACGGATATACGCAGTATTTT.

Remarks on this clone: Relative to the germline gene, one junction end is altered; a read error may explain this. Within the sample, other DNA sequences also encode this same CDR3. The V and J genes are TRBV5-1 and TRBJ2-3, with TRBD2 matching over 16 bases. Germline V CDR1 and CDR2: SGHRS, YFSETQ. This CDR3 is 19 amino acids long. CDR3 nucleotides: TGCGCCAGTAGCTTGGGACTAGCGGGAGGGCCATTGGGCACAGATACGCAGTATTTT. Its protein is CASSLGLAGGPLGTDTQYF. Complete variable domain (other parts from reference TRBV5-1 and TRBJ2-3): KAGVTQTPRYLIKTRGQQVTLSCSPISGHRSVSWYQQTPGQGLQFLFEYFSETQRNKGNFPGRFSGRQFSNSRSEMNVSTLELGDSALYLCASSLGLAGGPLGTDTQYFGPGTRLTVL.

The rearrangement joins TRBV11-1 to TRBJ1-5, with TRBD1 matching over 8 bases. Germline loops: CDR1 SGHAT, CDR2 FQDESV (reference sequence). Germline trimming cut 5 bases from V and 1 base from J; bases unmatched to any gene: 4. CDR3 length equals 15 residues. This chain's CDR3 is CASSPGTGSNQPQHF. DNA of the CDR3: TGTGCCAGCAGCCCCGGGACAGGCAGCAATCAGCCCCAGCATTTT.

V is TRBV9 and J is TRBJ1-3; D gene ambiguous. This CDR3 region has 14 residues. The V gene's germline CDR1 is SGDLS and CDR2 YYNGEE. Trimming removed 5 bases at V and 0 bases at J, with 9 bases between. CDR3 sequence (DNA): TGTGCCAGCAGTAGTGGGTACTCTGGAAACACCATATATTTT. Its protein product is CASSSGYSGNTIYF.